This passage covers 11 T cell receptor beta chains from one sample sequenced in a study of T cell repertoires in cytomegalovirus infection. TCRdb independently ran MiXCR on the reads; one entry per CDR3 protein. The sample yields roughly 640,000 distinct CDR3 sequences, 20% to 25% seen once. Sequencing used CD8+ T cells from PBMCs. The origin of the receptors is a human donor in good health (CMV status not recorded). Some clones in this sample may be carry-over from other donors' samples.

The chain employs TRBV2 and TRBJ1-1; D may be TRBD1 (5 bases). V lost 10 bases, J lost 5 bases, and 26 bases lay in between. This CDR3 is built from 16 residues. Germline V gene sequence: CDR1 SNHLY, CDR2 FYNNEI. For the CDR3, the DNA is TGTGCCACACTGTCCCCTAAACGAAGACGGGGGACTGAAGCTTTCTTT. The encoded protein is CATLSPKRRRGTEAFF.

The chain joins TRBV19 to TRBJ1-5, with D maybe TRBD1 (5 bases). The CDR3 length is 16 residues. In germline, CDR1 is LNHDA, CDR2 SQIVND (reference sequence). The ends were cut back, 3 bases at V and 7 bases at J, with 19 bases in the middle. CDR3 in amino acids: CASSMKGPGGIQPQHF. The CDR3 coding sequence is TGTGCCAGTAGTATGAAGGGGCCGGGGGGAATCCAGCCCCAGCATTTT.

This clonotype was seen many times. This chain links TRBV7-2 with TRBJ2-5; tentative D call: TRBD2 (6 bases). The V end lost 5 bases, the J end lost 7 bases, and 20 bases lay between the germline ends. The CDR3 is made up of 15 amino acids. The germline V gene encodes CDR1 SGHTA and CDR2 FQGNSA. The CDR3 sequence is CASSPPFAGPGTQYF. The CDR3, as DNA: TGTGCCAGCAGCCCCCCTTTTGCGGGGCCCGGGACCCAGTACTTC.

Remarks on this clonotype: A much bigger clone sits one base away, suggesting this may be a read error. V is TRBV7-2 and J is TRBJ1-1; no definite D call. This CDR3 has 12 residues. From germline, CDR1 is SGHTA and CDR2 FQGNSA. CDR3 protein: CVSTLGWTEAFF. The CDR3 region has the DNA TGTGTCAGCACCCTCGGCTGGACTGAAGCTTTCTTT.

This chain uses TRBV7-9 with TRBJ1-5; D call uncertain. In germline, CDR1 is SEHNR, CDR2 FQNEAQ (reference sequence). V was pared by 0 bases and J by 0 bases, with 15 bases between. This CDR3 region has 18 residues. The CDR3 region has the DNA TGTGCCAGCAGCTTAGCGTTAGATGGAGAATATAGCAATCAGCCCCAGCATTTT. This sequence encodes CASSLALDGEYSNQPQHF.

This clonotype was observed a handful of times. This chain connects TRBV2 to TRBJ1-6, with 9 bases fitting TRBD1. Losses at the gene ends were 5 bases for V and 6 bases for J; bases not matched to a gene: 5. CDR3 length: 15 residues. In germline, CDR1 is SNHLY, CDR2 FYNNEI. For the CDR3, the DNA is TGTGCCAGCAGTTACACAGGGGGCGGTAATTCACCCCTCCACTTT. Translating it yields CASSYTGGGNSPLHF.

The CDR3: CAISEKNIPYEQYV. The CDR3 DNA sequence: TGTGCCATCAGTGAAAAGAACATCCCCTACGAGCAGTACGTC. V gene TRBV10-3 combines with J gene TRBJ2-7; no reliable D call. Germline CDR1 reads ENHRY; CDR2 reads SYGVKD. The V gene lost 3 bases and the J gene lost 2 bases, with 11 bases spanning the gap. CDR3 size: 14 residues.

This clonotype showed up many times. The chain is built from TRBV7-6 and TRBJ1-1, with D unclear. Germline V gene lookup returns CDR1 SGHVS and CDR2 FNYEAQ. Trimming shortened V by 4 bases and J by 1 base, and 10 bases separated the two germline ends. The CDR3 spans 14 residues. The CDR3 region has the DNA TGTGCCAGCAGCTCGGAGCAAGAGAACACTGAAGCTTTCTTT. Its translation: CASSSEQENTEAFF. Together with reference TRBV7-6 and TRBJ1-1, the CDR3 gives the full variable domain: GAGVSQSPRYKVTKRGQDVALRCDPISGHVSLYWYRQALGQGPEFLTYFNYEAQQDKSGLPNDRFSAERPEGSISTLTIQRTEQRDSAMYRCASSSEQENTEAFFGQGTRLTVV.

This clonotype has a count of ten or more. The gene calls are TRBV6-5 and TRBJ2-1; TRBD2 agrees at 12 bases. The CDR3 contains 19 residues. Germline V gene lookup returns CDR1 MNHEY and CDR2 SVGAGI. After removal of 5 bases from V and 3 bases from J, the junction contained 14 bases not matched to a gene. The CDR3 bases are TGTGCCAGCAGTAAACCTACTACGGTACTAGCGGGGGGCTACAATGAGCAGTTCTTC. The encoded protein is CASSKPTTVLAGGYNEQFF.

This rearrangement joins TRBV14 to TRBJ2-1, with no clear D. The CDR3 spans 14 residues. V lost 2 bases and J lost 4, with 9 bases in between. Germline CDR1 is SGHDN and CDR2 is FVKESK. CDR3 sequence reads: CASSQWQGYNEQFF. Written as DNA, the CDR3 is TGTGCCAGCAGCCAATGGCAAGGTTACAATGAGCAGTTCTTC.

The chain employs TRBV9 and TRBJ2-1; 8 positions match TRBD2. The ends lost 0 bases at V and 12 bases at J; junction bases unmatched: 14. CDR3 length equals 16 residues. The germline V gene has CDR1 SGDLS and CDR2 YYNGEE. The CDR3 is CASSVDLTGGTSWQFF. CDR3 coding DNA: TGTGCCAGCAGCGTAGACTTGACGGGGGGGACCTCGTGGCAGTTCTTC.